This T cell receptor beta chain stems from a study of brain metastases from non-small cell lung cancer. The study, taken as a whole, reports: Expanded T-cell clones appeared in approximately 60% of brain metastases over primaries. Brain metastases shared most TCR repertoire with primaries, with sparse T cells.

In the case of this clone: Its antigen is not identified.

Using immunoSEQ multiplex PCR, the repertoire was profiled, and TCRdb retains in-frame clones only, with some absent. The sample holds approximately 3,000 clones, over 80% seen once. Germline loops: CDR1 SGHTA, CDR2 FQGNSA. The CDR3 is made up of 13 amino acids. V lost 6 bases and J lost 6, with 9 bases in between. The J gene is TRBJ1-6, the V gene TRBV7-2; D possibly corresponds to TRBD1 (5 bases). The source of this sequence is a donor over 35 with non-small cell lung cancer. The sequenced material came from primary lung tumor tissue. CDR3 DNA: TGTGCCAGCAGGGGGGACCTTAATTCACCCCTCCACTTT. It specifies CASRGDLNSPLHF.